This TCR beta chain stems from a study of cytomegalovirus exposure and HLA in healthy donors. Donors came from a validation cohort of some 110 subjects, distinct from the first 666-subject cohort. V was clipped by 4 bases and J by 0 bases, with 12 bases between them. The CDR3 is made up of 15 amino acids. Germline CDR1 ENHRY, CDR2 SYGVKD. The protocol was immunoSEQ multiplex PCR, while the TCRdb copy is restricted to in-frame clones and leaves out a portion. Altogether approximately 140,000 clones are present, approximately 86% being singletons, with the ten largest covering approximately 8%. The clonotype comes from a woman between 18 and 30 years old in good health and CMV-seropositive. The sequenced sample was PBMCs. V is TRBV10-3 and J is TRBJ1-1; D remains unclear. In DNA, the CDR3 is TGTGCCATCAGTGCAGGCCTATCGATGAACACTGAAGCTTTCTTT. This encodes CAISAGLSMNTEAFF.